Sequencing of this T cell receptor (beta chain) was carried out in a study of cytomegalovirus exposure and HLA in healthy donors. Findings and caveats of the study: The study found most TCR sequences rare, yet found some public TCRs in many donors.

Looked up from germline, CDR1 is MDHEN and CDR2 is SYDVKM. The CDR3 loop spans 15 amino acids. Trimming took 5 bases from V and 1 from J, leaving 14 bases between them. Remarks on this clone: Antigen unknown.

Profiling relied on immunoSEQ multiplex PCR, and the TCRdb table lists in-frame clones only, not all of them. In the table there are 140,000 or so clones, over 80% of which are singletons. Sequencing was done on a sample of PBMCs. The receptor comes from a man between 18 and 35 years old in good health and CMV-seropositive. The chain uses TRBV28 and TRBJ1-1; a possible D gene is TRBD1 (6 bases). The CDR3, as DNA: TGTGCCAGCAGTCCGCCCCAGGGGAGGAACACTGAAGCTTTCTTT. This sequence encodes CASSPPQGRNTEAFF.